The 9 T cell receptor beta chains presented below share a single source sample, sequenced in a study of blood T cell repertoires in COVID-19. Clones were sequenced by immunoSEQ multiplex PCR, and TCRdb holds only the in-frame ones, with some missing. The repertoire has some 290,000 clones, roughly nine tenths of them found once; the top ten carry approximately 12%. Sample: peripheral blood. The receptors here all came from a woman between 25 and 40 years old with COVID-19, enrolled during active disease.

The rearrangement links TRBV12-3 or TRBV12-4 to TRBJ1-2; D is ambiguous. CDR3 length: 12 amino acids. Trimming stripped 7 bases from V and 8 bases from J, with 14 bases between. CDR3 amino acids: CASTLGGVGYTF. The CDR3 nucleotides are TGTGCCAGCACCCTCGGAGGCGTAGGCTACACCTTC.

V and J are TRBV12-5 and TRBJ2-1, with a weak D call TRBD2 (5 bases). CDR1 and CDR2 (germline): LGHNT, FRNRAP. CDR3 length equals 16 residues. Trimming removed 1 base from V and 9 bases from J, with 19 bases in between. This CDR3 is CASGLGGPSLPGEQFF. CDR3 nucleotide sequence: TGTGCTAGTGGTTTGGGAGGGCCATCCCTTCCTGGTGAGCAGTTCTTC.

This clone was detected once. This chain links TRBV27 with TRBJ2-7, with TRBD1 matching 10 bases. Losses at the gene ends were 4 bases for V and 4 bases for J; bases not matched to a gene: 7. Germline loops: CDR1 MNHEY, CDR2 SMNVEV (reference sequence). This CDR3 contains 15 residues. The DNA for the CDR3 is TGTGCCAGCAGTTGGGCCGGACAGGGGGGGTACGAGCAGTACTTC. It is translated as CASSWAGQGGYEQYF.

The CDR3, as DNA: TGTGCCAGCAGCACCAAAAGGGAGGGGAGCGACACTGAAGCTTTCTTT. Translated, it gives CASSTKREGSDTEAFF. V is TRBV21-1 and J is TRBJ1-1. TRBV21-1 is an annotated pseudogene. The CDR3 extends over 16 amino acids.

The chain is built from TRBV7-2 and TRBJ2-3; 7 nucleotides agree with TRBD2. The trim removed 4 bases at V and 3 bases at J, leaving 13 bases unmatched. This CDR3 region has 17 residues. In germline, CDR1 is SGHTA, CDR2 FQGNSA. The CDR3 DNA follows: TGTGCCAGCAGCTCCCAGTCGGGCGGGGGTCCAACAGATACGCAGTATTTT. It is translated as CASSSQSGGGPTDTQYF.

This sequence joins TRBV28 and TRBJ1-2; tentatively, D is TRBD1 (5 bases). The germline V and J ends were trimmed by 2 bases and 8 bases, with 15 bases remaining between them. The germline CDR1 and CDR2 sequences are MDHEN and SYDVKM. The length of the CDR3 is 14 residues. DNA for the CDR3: TGTGCCAGCAGTTTAATGGGGGGATTGTGGGGCTACACCTTC. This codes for CASSLMGGLWGYTF.

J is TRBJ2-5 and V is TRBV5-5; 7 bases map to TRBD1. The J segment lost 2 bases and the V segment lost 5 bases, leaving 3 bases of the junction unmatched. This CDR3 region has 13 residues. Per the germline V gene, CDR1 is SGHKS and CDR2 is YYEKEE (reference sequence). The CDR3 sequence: CASSRDRQETQYF. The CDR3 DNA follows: TGTGCCAGCAGTAGGGACAGACAAGAGACCCAGTACTTC.

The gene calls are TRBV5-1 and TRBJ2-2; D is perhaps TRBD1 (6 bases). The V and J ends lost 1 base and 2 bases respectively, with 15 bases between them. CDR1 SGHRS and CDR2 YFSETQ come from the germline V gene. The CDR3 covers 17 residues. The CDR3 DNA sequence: TGCGCCAGCAGCTTGAGGGTATCTGGGGGCAACACCGGGGAGCTGTTTTTT. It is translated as CASSLRVSGGNTGELFF.

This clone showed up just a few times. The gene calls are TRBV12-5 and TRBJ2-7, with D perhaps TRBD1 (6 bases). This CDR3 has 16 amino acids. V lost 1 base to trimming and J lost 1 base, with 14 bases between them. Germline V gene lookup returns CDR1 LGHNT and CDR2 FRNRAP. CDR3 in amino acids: CASGLGTGTISYEQYF. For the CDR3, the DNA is TGTGCTAGTGGTTTGGGAACAGGGACGATTTCCTACGAGCAGTACTTC.